The 13 T cell receptor beta chains reported below all come from one sample, sequenced in a study of blood T cell repertoires in COVID-19 (dated by TCRdb to 2018 to 2021). The library was generated by the immunoSEQ multiplex PCR assay. TCRdb provides this immuneACCESS table in a form limited to in-frame rearrangements. Some clones are lacking; in checked studies, under half of them reflect an unresolved V gene, and why the rest are absent is not known. The sample table contains approximately 130,000 clones; only one count was recorded for roughly 79% of them. The leading ten clones occupy around 25% of the sample. Sequencing was done on a sample of peripheral blood. These receptors came from a human donor in a cohort sampled during active COVID-19.

The rearrangement joins TRBV7-2 to TRBJ1-4; TRBD1 aligns across 7 bases. The germline V gene has CDR1 SGHTA and CDR2 FQGNSA. The CDR3 totals 14 residues. V dropped 3 bases and J dropped 8; count of bases not matched to a gene: 6. The CDR3 loop is CASSFTGEGEKLFF. The DNA of the CDR3 is TGTGCCAGCAGCTTCACAGGGGAAGGAGAAAAACTGTTTTTT.

This chain connects TRBV5-5 to TRBJ1-6; D gene ambiguous. V lost 1 base and J lost 5, with 7 bases in between. Looked up from germline, CDR1 is SGHKS and CDR2 is YYEKEE (reference sequence). The CDR3 is made up of 14 amino acids. The CDR3 DNA is TGTGCCAGCAGCTTGTTGTCAGATAATTCACCCCTCCACTTT. The encoded protein is CASSLLSDNSPLHF.

The gene calls are TRBV28 and TRBJ1-4; D is unresolved. V shed 8 bases and J shed 3 bases, with 13 bases lying between them. The CDR3 has 14 residues. CDR1 is MDHEN and CDR2 is SYDVKM in the germline V gene. CDR3 nucleotides: TGTGCCAGCGTCCCGACGGGTGCTAATGAAAAACTGTTTTTT. Protein product: CASVPTGANEKLFF.

The CDR3 coding sequence is TGTGCCAGCTCACTCGGACAGAACCCAACCTTAAATGAAAAACTGTTTTTT. This translates into CASSLGQNPTLNEKLFF. The chain is built from TRBV18 and TRBJ1-4; a weak D match, TRBD1 (6 bases). The V gene lost 4 bases and the J gene lost 5 bases, with 20 bases spanning the gap. Per germline, CDR1 KGHSH and CDR2 LQKENI. The CDR3 runs to 17 residues.

The rearrangement links TRBV3-1 (or the pseudogene TRBV3-2) to TRBJ1-2; D perhaps matches TRBD1 (5 bases). CDR1 and CDR2 from the germline V gene are LGHDT and YNNKEL (reference sequence). The CDR3 length is 16 residues. V shed 5 bases and J shed 1 base, with 17 bases lying between them. This CDR3 is CASSSFREEVNYGYTF. CDR3 DNA: TGTGCCAGCAGCTCATTCAGGGAGGAAGTTAACTATGGCTACACCTTC.

A few counts support this clone. This sequence joins TRBV2 and TRBJ1-5; 9 nucleotides line up with TRBD1. CDR3 length: 14 amino acids. The V and J ends lost 4 bases and 5 bases, in that order; junction bases with no gene match: 3. Germline V gene sequence: CDR1 SNHLY, CDR2 FYNNEI. The CDR3 is CASSVTGGHQPQHF. CDR3 DNA sequence: TGTGCCAGCAGTGTGACAGGGGGTCATCAGCCCCAGCATTTT.

This clone was seen just once. The rearrangement links TRBV7-9 to TRBJ1-2; D might be TRBD1 (6 bases). The CDR3 consists of 13 residues. Trimming pared 4 bases from V and 7 bases from J, leaving 13 bases between. Germline CDR1 is SEHNR and CDR2 is FQNEAQ (reference sequence). The CDR3 DNA sequence: TGTGCCAGCAGCTCACAGGGATTAGGTGGCTACACCTTC. It codes for CASSSQGLGGYTF.

This clone came up once. This chain uses TRBV28 with TRBJ1-6; D is unresolved. CDR1 and CDR2 (germline): MDHEN, SYDVKM. V lost 6 bases to trimming and J lost 8 bases, with 8 bases between them. The CDR3 consists of 12 residues. The DNA for the CDR3 is TGTGCCAGCAGGCTCGGGTATTCACCCCTCCACTTT. Translated: CASRLGYSPLHF.

This clone showed up just once. The chain joins TRBV2 to TRBJ2-2; D gene uncertain. The CDR3 loop spans 13 amino acids. V was clipped by 4 bases and J by 1 base, with 4 bases between them. Germline V CDR1 and CDR2: SNHLY, FYNNEI. CDR3 bases: TGTGCCAGCAGTGGTCAGAACACCGGGGAGCTGTTTTTT. Translating it yields CASSGQNTGELFF.

A remark on this clone: Relative to the germline gene, one junction end is altered; a read error may explain this. The CDR3 protein is CASSIGQGDTGELFF. The CDR3 DNA follows: TGTGCTAGCAGCATCGGACAGGGAGACACCGGGGAGCTGTTTTTT. The V gene is TRBV7-7, the J gene TRBJ2-2, with 8 positions matching TRBD1. Germline CDR1 reads SSHAT; CDR2 reads FNYEAQ (reference sequence). The CDR3 loop spans 15 amino acids. The full variable domain, with the rest looked up from reference TRBV7-7 and TRBJ2-2, is GAGVSQSPRYKVTKRGQDVTLRCDPISSHATLYWYQQALGQGPEFLTYFNYEAQPDKSGLPSDRFSAERPEGSISTLTIQRTEQRDSAMYRCASSIGQGDTGELFFGEGSRLTVL.

This chain uses TRBV7-9 with TRBJ2-3, with 7 bases lining up with TRBD2. CDR1 and CDR2 (germline): SEHNR, FQNEAQ (reference sequence). The CDR3 runs 15 residues. The trim removed 3 bases at V and 0 bases at J, leaving 3 bases unmatched. The CDR3: CASSFSGPSTDTQYF. The CDR3 nucleotides are TGTGCCAGCAGCTTTAGCGGGCCAAGCACAGATACGCAGTATTTT.

The chain combines TRBV5-5 with TRBJ2-3, with 10 bases matching TRBD1. Looked up from germline, CDR1 is SGHKS and CDR2 is YYEKEE (reference sequence). V trimming: 4 bases; J trimming: 0 bases; junction bases outside the gene matches: 11. The CDR3 has 18 residues. The CDR3 is CASSLHPDRGLSTDTQYF. Here the CDR3 DNA reads TGTGCCAGCAGCCTGCATCCGGACAGGGGGTTAAGCACAGATACGCAGTATTTT.

The chain links TRBV7-9 to TRBJ2-2; TRBD1 might be the D (5 bases). The CDR3 runs to 14 residues. The ends were cut back, 5 bases at V and 0 bases at J, with 7 bases in the middle. Germline V CDR1 and CDR2: SEHNR, FQNEAQ (reference sequence). The CDR3, as DNA: TGTGCCAGCAGCGACAGCCCGAACACCGGGGAGCTGTTTTTT. Its translation: CASSDSPNTGELFF.